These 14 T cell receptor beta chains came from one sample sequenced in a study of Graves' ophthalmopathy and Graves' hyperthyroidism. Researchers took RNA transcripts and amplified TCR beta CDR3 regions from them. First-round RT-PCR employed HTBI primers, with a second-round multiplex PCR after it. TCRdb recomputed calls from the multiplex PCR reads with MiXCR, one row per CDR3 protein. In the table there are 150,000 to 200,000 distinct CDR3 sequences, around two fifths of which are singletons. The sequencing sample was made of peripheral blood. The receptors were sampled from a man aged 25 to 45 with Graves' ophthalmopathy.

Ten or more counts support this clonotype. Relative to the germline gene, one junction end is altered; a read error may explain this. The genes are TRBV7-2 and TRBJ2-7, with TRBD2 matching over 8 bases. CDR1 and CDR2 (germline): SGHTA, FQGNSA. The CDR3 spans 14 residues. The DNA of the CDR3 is TGTGCCAGCAGCTTAGGTGGGCCCCTTAGCGGGATGGACTTC. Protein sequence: CASSLGGPLSGMDF.

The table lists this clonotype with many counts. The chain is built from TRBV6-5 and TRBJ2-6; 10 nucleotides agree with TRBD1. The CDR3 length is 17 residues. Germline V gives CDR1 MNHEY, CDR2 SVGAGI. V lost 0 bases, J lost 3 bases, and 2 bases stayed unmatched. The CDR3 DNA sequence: TGTGCCAGCAGTTACTCCGGACAGGGGGTTGGGGCCAACGTCCTGACTTTC. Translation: CASSYSGQGVGANVLTF.

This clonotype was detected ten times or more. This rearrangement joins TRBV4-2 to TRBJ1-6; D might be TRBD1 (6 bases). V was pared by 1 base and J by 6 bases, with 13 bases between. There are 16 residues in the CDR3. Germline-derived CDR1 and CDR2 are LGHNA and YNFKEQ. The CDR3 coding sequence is TGTGCCAGCAGCCAAGTTTATCAGGGGATTAATTCACCCCTCCACTTT. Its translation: CASSQVYQGINSPLHF.

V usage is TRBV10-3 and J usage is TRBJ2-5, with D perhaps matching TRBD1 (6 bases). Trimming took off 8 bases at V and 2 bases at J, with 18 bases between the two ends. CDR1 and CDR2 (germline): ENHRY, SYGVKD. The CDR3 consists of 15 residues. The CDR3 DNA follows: TGTGCCATCGGGAACGTACAGGGAAATCAAGAGACCCAGTACTTC. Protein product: CAIGNVQGNQETQYF.

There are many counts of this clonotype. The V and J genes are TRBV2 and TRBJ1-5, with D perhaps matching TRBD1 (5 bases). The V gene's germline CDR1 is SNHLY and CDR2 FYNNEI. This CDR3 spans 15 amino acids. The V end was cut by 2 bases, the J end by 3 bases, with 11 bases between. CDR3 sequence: CASSEKGVNNQPQHF. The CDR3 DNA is TGTGCCAGCAGTGAAAAAGGGGTTAACAATCAGCCCCAGCATTTT.

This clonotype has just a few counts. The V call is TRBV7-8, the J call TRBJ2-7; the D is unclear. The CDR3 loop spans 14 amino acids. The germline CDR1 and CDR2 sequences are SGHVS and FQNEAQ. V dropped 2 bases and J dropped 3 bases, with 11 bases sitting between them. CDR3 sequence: CASSLLGNYYEQYF. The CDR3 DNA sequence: TGTGCCAGCAGCTTATTAGGGAACTACTACGAGCAGTACTTC.

The CDR3: CSASRDRGSYEQYF. CDR3 nucleotides: TGCAGTGCTAGCAGGGACAGGGGTTCCTACGAGCAGTACTTC. The genes are TRBV20-1 and TRBJ2-7; 10 bases are a match to TRBD1. V was clipped by 3 bases and J by 1 base; unmatched bases: 3. The CDR3 extends over 14 amino acids. CDR1 is DFQATT and CDR2 is SNEGSKA in the germline V gene (reference sequence).

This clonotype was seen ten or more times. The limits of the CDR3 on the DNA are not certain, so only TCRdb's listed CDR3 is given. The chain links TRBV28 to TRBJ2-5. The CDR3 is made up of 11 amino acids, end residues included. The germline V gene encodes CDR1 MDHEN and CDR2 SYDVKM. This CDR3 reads CASSFLETQYF.

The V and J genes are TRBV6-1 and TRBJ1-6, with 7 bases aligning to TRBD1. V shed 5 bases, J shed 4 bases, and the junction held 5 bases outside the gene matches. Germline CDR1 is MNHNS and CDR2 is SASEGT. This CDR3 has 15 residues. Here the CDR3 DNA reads TGTGCCAGCAGTATCCGGGACAGTTATAATTCACCCCTCCACTTT. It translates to CASSIRDSYNSPLHF.

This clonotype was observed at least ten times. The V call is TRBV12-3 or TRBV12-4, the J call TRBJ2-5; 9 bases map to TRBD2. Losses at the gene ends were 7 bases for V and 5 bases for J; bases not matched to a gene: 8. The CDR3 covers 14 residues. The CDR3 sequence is CASMVAGAGETQYF. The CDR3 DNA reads TGTGCCAGCATGGTAGCGGGAGCGGGGGAGACCCAGTACTTC.

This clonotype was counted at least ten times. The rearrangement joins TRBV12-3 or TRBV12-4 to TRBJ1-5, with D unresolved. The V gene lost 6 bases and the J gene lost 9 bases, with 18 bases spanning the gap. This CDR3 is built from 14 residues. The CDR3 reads CASSTRRGQRPQHF. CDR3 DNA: TGTGCCAGCAGCACAAGACGCGGGCAGAGGCCCCAGCATTTT.

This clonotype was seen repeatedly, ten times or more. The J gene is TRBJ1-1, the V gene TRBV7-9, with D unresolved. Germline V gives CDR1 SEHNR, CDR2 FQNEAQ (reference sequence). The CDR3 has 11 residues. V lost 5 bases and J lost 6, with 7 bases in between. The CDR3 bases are TGTGCCAGCAGCCGGGAAGCTGAAGCTTTCTTT. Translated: CASSREAEAFF.

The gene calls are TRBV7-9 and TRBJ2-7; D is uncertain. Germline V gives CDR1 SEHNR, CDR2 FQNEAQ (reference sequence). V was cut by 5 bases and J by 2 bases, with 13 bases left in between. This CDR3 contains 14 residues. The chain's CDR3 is CASSQSTVTYEQYF. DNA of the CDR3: TGTGCCAGCAGCCAATCCACAGTTACCTACGAGCAGTACTTC.

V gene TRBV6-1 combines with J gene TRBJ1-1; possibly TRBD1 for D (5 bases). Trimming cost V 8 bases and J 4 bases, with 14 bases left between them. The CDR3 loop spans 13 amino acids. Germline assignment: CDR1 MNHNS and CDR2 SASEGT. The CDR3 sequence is CASLRQHGTEAFF. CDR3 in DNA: TGTGCCAGCCTACGACAGCATGGCACTGAAGCTTTCTTT.